These T cell receptor beta chains were read from a single sample in a study of Ad26.COV2.S vaccination and SARS-CoV-2 variants. The table came from immunoSEQ multiplex PCR; TCRdb's copy has only in-frame clones and leaves some out. The sample lists about 480,000 clones, around nine tenths occurring once. The input for sequencing was peripheral blood, taken in a trial of Ad26.COV2.S vaccine versus placebo. These receptors were taken from a person between 18 and 59 years old who received the Ad26.COV2.S COVID-19 vaccine or a placebo. The CDR3 runs from the conserved cysteine through the conserved F or W. Each record gives: clone size, D gene, V gene, J gene, CDR3 length, CDR3 protein, CDR3 DNA. The D gene is left open where the match is weak. Where a row states a size, it is once, few, many or the class of an expanded clone; other rows omit it.

abundance: NA; d_gene: NA; v_gene: TRBV7-8; j_gene: TRBJ1-3; len: 16; CDR3aa: CASSQRRFRSGNTIYF; CDR3nt: TGTGCCAGCAGCCAGAGGAGGTTCCGCTCTGGAAACACCATATATTTT
abundance: NA; d_gene: NA; v_gene: TRBV28; j_gene: TRBJ1-2; len: 18; CDR3aa: CASSPPGMGGGFDYGYTF; CDR3nt: TGTGCCAGCAGCCCACCGGGGATGGGGGGCGGATTTGACTATGGCTACACCTTC
abundance: once; d_gene: NA; v_gene: TRBV28; j_gene: TRBJ1-1; len: 13; CDR3aa: CASSFVDGPEAFF; CDR3nt: TGTGCCAGCAGTTTTGTGGATGGCCCTGAAGCTTTCTTT
abundance: NA; d_gene: TRBD2; v_gene: TRBV4-3; j_gene: TRBJ2-1; len: 16; CDR3aa: CASSSRTSGSYNEQFF; CDR3nt: TGCGCCAGCAGCTCTCGTACTAGCGGCTCCTACAATGAGCAGTTCTTC
abundance: NA; d_gene: NA; v_gene: TRBV5-1; j_gene: TRBJ1-1; len: 14; CDR3aa: CASSLAWRDTEAFF; CDR3nt: TGCGCCAGCAGCTTGGCCTGGAGGGACACTGAAGCTTTCTTT
abundance: NA; d_gene: TRBD1; v_gene: TRBV19; j_gene: TRBJ1-2; len: 13; CDR3aa: CASRPRGGLGYTF; CDR3nt: TGTGCCAGTAGGCCTCGAGGGGGCCTCGGCTACACCTTC
abundance: NA; d_gene: TRBD1; v_gene: TRBV7-2; j_gene: TRBJ1-1; len: 14; CDR3aa: CASSLDSGGTEAFF; CDR3nt: TGTGCCAGCAGCTTAGATTCAGGGGGAACTGAAGCTTTCTTT
abundance: NA; d_gene: NA; v_gene: TRBV5-1; j_gene: TRBJ2-1; len: 12; CDR3aa: CASSLALDKQFF; CDR3nt: TGCGCCAGCAGCTTGGCCTTGGACAAGCAGTTCTTC
abundance: NA; d_gene: TRBD2; v_gene: TRBV18; j_gene: TRBJ2-7; len: 16; CDR3aa: CASSTVLAILSYEQYF; CDR3nt: TGTGCCAGCTCGACCGTACTAGCGATCCTCTCCTACGAGCAGTACTTC
abundance: NA; d_gene: TRBD1; v_gene: TRBV19; j_gene: TRBJ1-6; len: 15; CDR3aa: CASSIFGTGNSPLHF; CDR3nt: TGTGCCAGTAGTATTTTCGGGACAGGGAATTCACCCCTCCACTTT
abundance: NA; d_gene: NA; v_gene: TRBV7-8; j_gene: TRBJ2-5; len: 11; CDR3aa: CASSLVETQYF; CDR3nt: TGTGCCAGCAGCTTAGTTGAGACCCAGTACTTC
abundance: NA; d_gene: NA; v_gene: TRBV7-2; j_gene: TRBJ2-7; len: 15; CDR3aa: CASSSPTVSSYEQYF; CDR3nt: TGTGCCAGCAGCTCTCCGACGGTGAGCTCCTACGAGCAGTACTTC
abundance: NA; d_gene: TRBD2; v_gene: TRBV5-1; j_gene: TRBJ2-1; len: 18; CDR3aa: CASSIQLAGVISYNEQFF; CDR3nt: TGCGCCAGCAGTATTCAACTAGCGGGAGTGATTTCCTACAATGAGCAGTTCTTC
abundance: NA; d_gene: NA; v_gene: TRBV6-2/TRBV6-3; j_gene: TRBJ2-1; len: 16; CDR3aa: CASSNTAGSGYNEQFF; CDR3nt: TGTGCCAGCAGTAACACGGCAGGGTCGGGGTACAATGAGCAGTTCTTC
abundance: NA; d_gene: NA; v_gene: TRBV4-3; j_gene: TRBJ2-6; len: 15; CDR3aa: CASSQGGTGANVLTF; CDR3nt: TGCGCCAGCAGCCAGGGGGGAACTGGGGCCAACGTCCTGACTTTC
abundance: NA; d_gene: TRBD2; v_gene: TRBV27; j_gene: TRBJ2-5; len: 14; CDR3aa: CASSLYGGEETQYF; CDR3nt: TGTGCCAGCAGTTTATATGGGGGGGAGGAGACCCAGTACTTC
abundance: NA; d_gene: TRBD2; v_gene: TRBV15; j_gene: TRBJ2-1; len: 17; CDR3aa: CATSRKLAGGSYNEQFF; CDR3nt: TGTGCCACCAGCAGGAAACTAGCGGGAGGATCCTACAATGAGCAGTTCTTC
abundance: NA; d_gene: NA; v_gene: TRBV28; j_gene: TRBJ1-1; len: 12; CDR3aa: CASLKRSGEAFF; CDR3nt: TGTGCCAGCCTCAAGCGGTCAGGGGAAGCTTTCTTT
abundance: once; d_gene: NA; v_gene: TRBV15; j_gene: TRBJ2-5; len: 15; CDR3aa: CATSRVGLAQETQYF; CDR3nt: TGTGCCACCAGCAGGGTCGGACTGGCCCAAGAGACCCAGTACTTC
abundance: NA; d_gene: NA; v_gene: TRBV5-1; j_gene: TRBJ2-5; len: 12; CDR3aa: CASTDKGETQYF; CDR3nt: TGCGCCAGCACCGATAAGGGCGAGACCCAGTACTTC
abundance: NA; d_gene: TRBD2; v_gene: TRBV7-3; j_gene: TRBJ2-2; len: 14; CDR3aa: CASAAGGRTGELFF; CDR3nt: TGTGCCAGCGCGGCGGGAGGGCGTACCGGGGAGCTGTTTTTT
abundance: NA; d_gene: NA; v_gene: TRBV5-5; j_gene: TRBJ2-3; len: 16; CDR3aa: CASSPFGVVSTDTQYF; CDR3nt: TGTGCCAGCAGCCCATTTGGCGTAGTGTCCACAGATACGCAGTATTTT
abundance: NA; d_gene: NA; v_gene: TRBV9; j_gene: TRBJ1-1; len: 15; CDR3aa: CASSVDPGLNTEAFF; CDR3nt: TGTGCCAGCAGCGTAGACCCCGGGCTTAACACTGAAGCTTTCTTT
abundance: NA; d_gene: NA; v_gene: TRBV19; j_gene: TRBJ1-2; len: 12; CDR3aa: CASSVPGDGYTF; CDR3nt: TGTGCCAGTAGTGTTCCAGGGGACGGCTACACCTTC
abundance: NA; d_gene: TRBD1; v_gene: TRBV3-1/TRBV3-2; j_gene: TRBJ2-7; len: 14; CDR3aa: CASTSWDRPYEQYF; CDR3nt: TGTGCCAGCACCTCGTGGGACAGGCCGTACGAGCAGTACTTC
abundance: NA; d_gene: TRBD1; v_gene: TRBV5-8; j_gene: TRBJ2-5; len: 16; CDR3aa: CASSFHGQGPVETQYF; CDR3nt: TGTGCCAGCAGCTTTCATGGACAGGGACCGGTGGAGACCCAGTACTTC
abundance: NA; d_gene: NA; v_gene: TRBV7-2; j_gene: TRBJ1-6; len: 15; CDR3aa: CASSLGSRANSPLHF; CDR3nt: TGTGCCAGCAGCTTAGGTAGCAGGGCGAATTCACCCCTCCACTTT
abundance: NA; d_gene: NA; v_gene: TRBV6-5; j_gene: TRBJ2-5; len: 11; CDR3aa: CASRKKETQYF; CDR3nt: TGTGCCAGCAGAAAAAAAGAGACCCAGTACTTC
abundance: NA; d_gene: NA; v_gene: TRBV6-5; j_gene: TRBJ1-5; len: 14; CDR3aa: CASRDKISNQPQHF; CDR3nt: TGTGCCAGCAGGGACAAGATTAGCAATCAGCCCCAGCATTTT
abundance: NA; d_gene: NA; v_gene: TRBV19; j_gene: TRBJ2-1; len: 14; CDR3aa: CASSSHRTYNEQFF; CDR3nt: TGTGCCAGTAGTTCGCACAGGACCTACAATGAGCAGTTCTTC
abundance: few; d_gene: TRBD1; v_gene: TRBV13; j_gene: TRBJ2-7; len: 16; CDR3aa: CASSSGTVVTATEQYF; CDR3nt: TGTGCCAGCAGCTCCGGGACAGTTGTGACGGCGACCGAGCAGTACTTC
abundance: NA; d_gene: TRBD1; v_gene: TRBV6-2/TRBV6-3; j_gene: TRBJ2-7; len: 16; CDR3aa: CASSRGDRGWSYEQYF; CDR3nt: TGTGCCAGCAGTCGGGGAGACAGGGGCTGGTCGTACGAGCAGTACTTC
abundance: NA; d_gene: TRBD2; v_gene: TRBV6-2/TRBV6-3; j_gene: TRBJ2-1; len: 15; CDR3aa: CASSLAGGVNNEQFF; CDR3nt: TGTGCCAGCAGTCTAGCGGGAGGGGTGAACAATGAGCAGTTCTTC
abundance: NA; d_gene: NA; v_gene: TRBV19; j_gene: TRBJ1-5; len: 14; CDR3aa: CASSIAGWGQPQHF; CDR3nt: TGTGCCAGTAGTATAGCGGGTTGGGGTCAGCCCCAGCATTTT
abundance: NA; d_gene: NA; v_gene: TRBV4-3; j_gene: TRBJ1-1; len: 16; CDR3aa: CASSPSMGPWGTEAFF; CDR3nt: TGCGCCAGCAGCCCCTCTATGGGCCCTTGGGGCACTGAAGCTTTCTTT
abundance: NA; d_gene: NA; v_gene: TRBV7-2; j_gene: TRBJ2-1; len: 16; CDR3aa: CASSPLGTRSYNEQFF; CDR3nt: TGTGCCAGCAGCCCCCTCGGGACCCGCTCCTACAATGAGCAGTTCTTC
abundance: NA; d_gene: NA; v_gene: TRBV7-2; j_gene: TRBJ2-7; len: 14; CDR3aa: CASSLAMGWSEQYF; CDR3nt: TGTGCCAGCAGCTTAGCTATGGGTTGGAGCGAGCAGTACTTC
abundance: NA; d_gene: NA; v_gene: TRBV5-6; j_gene: TRBJ1-1; len: 14; CDR3aa: CASYRQSRDTEAFF; CDR3nt: TGTGCCAGCTATCGACAAAGTCGAGACACTGAAGCTTTCTTT
abundance: NA; d_gene: TRBD2; v_gene: TRBV6-5; j_gene: TRBJ2-7; len: 16; CDR3aa: CASSWSLAGGAYEQYF; CDR3nt: TGTGCCAGCAGTTGGTCCCTGGCGGGAGGGGCCTACGAGCAGTACTTC
abundance: NA; d_gene: NA; v_gene: TRBV4-3; j_gene: TRBJ1-2; len: 17; CDR3aa: CASSQGRGFADQGGYTF; CDR3nt: TGCGCCAGCAGCCAAGGACGCGGGTTCGCGGACCAGGGGGGCTACACCTTC
abundance: few; d_gene: NA; v_gene: TRBV28; j_gene: TRBJ1-5; len: 18; CDR3aa: CASSQPYPGPYSNQPQHF; CDR3nt: TGTGCCAGCAGTCAACCTTACCCCGGACCGTATAGCAATCAGCCCCAGCATTTT
abundance: NA; d_gene: NA; v_gene: TRBV7-8; j_gene: TRBJ1-1; len: 13; CDR3aa: CASSLDPNTEAFF; CDR3nt: TGTGCCAGCAGCTTAGACCCGAACACTGAAGCTTTCTTT
abundance: NA; d_gene: NA; v_gene: TRBV9; j_gene: TRBJ1-3; len: 15; CDR3aa: CASSGRGAPANTIYF; CDR3nt: TGTGCCAGCAGCGGCCGGGGGGCCCCGGCAAACACCATATATTTT
abundance: NA; d_gene: TRBD2; v_gene: TRBV5-4; j_gene: TRBJ2-5; len: 13; CDR3aa: CASSLSGGETQYF; CDR3nt: TGTGCCAGCAGCTTGTCGGGAGGAGAGACCCAGTACTTC
abundance: once; d_gene: NA; v_gene: TRBV10-3; j_gene: TRBJ1-2; len: 11; CDR3aa: CAISEGEGYTF; CDR3nt: TGTGCCATCAGTGAGGGTGAGGGCTACACCTTC
abundance: NA; d_gene: NA; v_gene: TRBV7-9; j_gene: TRBJ2-3; len: 14; CDR3aa: CASSSRDGTDTQYF; CDR3nt: TGTGCCAGCAGCTCCCGGGACGGAACAGATACGCAGTATTTT
abundance: NA; d_gene: NA; v_gene: TRBV6-5; j_gene: TRBJ2-5; len: 11; CDR3aa: CASSFLETQYF; CDR3nt: TGTGCCAGCAGCTTCCTAGAGACCCAGTACTTC
abundance: NA; d_gene: TRBD1; v_gene: TRBV5-4; j_gene: TRBJ2-1; len: 16; CDR3aa: CASSPPPGTGGGRQFF; CDR3nt: TGTGCCAGCAGCCCTCCGCCTGGGACAGGGGGCGGACGGCAGTTCTTC
abundance: NA; d_gene: TRBD2; v_gene: TRBV4-1; j_gene: TRBJ2-7; len: 14; CDR3aa: CASSPQRELDEQYF; CDR3nt: TGCGCCAGCAGCCCCCAGCGGGAGTTGGACGAGCAGTACTTC
abundance: NA; d_gene: NA; v_gene: TRBV28; j_gene: TRBJ1-1; len: 13; CDR3aa: CASIAPGLGEAFF; CDR3nt: TGTGCCAGCATTGCCCCGGGGCTTGGTGAAGCTTTCTTT
abundance: NA; d_gene: TRBD1; v_gene: TRBV6-5; j_gene: TRBJ2-1; len: 14; CDR3aa: CASAHRGTDNEQFF; CDR3nt: TGTGCCAGCGCCCACAGGGGTACAGACAATGAGCAGTTCTTC
abundance: once; d_gene: TRBD2; v_gene: TRBV7-8; j_gene: TRBJ2-7; len: 15; CDR3aa: CASSPGLAASGEQYF; CDR3nt: TGTGCCAGCAGCCCGGGACTAGCGGCCTCCGGCGAGCAGTACTTC
abundance: NA; d_gene: NA; v_gene: TRBV28; j_gene: TRBJ2-1; len: 16; CDR3aa: CASSFYASRGSDEQFF; CDR3nt: TGTGCCAGCAGTTTCTACGCGTCTAGAGGTTCCGATGAGCAGTTCTTC
abundance: NA; d_gene: NA; v_gene: TRBV27; j_gene: TRBJ1-6; len: 14; CDR3aa: CASSLYRDFSPLHF; CDR3nt: TGTGCCAGCAGTTTATATCGGGATTTTTCACCCCTCCACTTT
abundance: NA; d_gene: NA; v_gene: TRBV6-5; j_gene: TRBJ1-1; len: 16; CDR3aa: CASSYSRSAVNTEAFF; CDR3nt: TGTGCCAGCAGTTACTCAAGGTCCGCGGTGAACACTGAAGCTTTCTTT
abundance: NA; d_gene: NA; v_gene: TRBV30; j_gene: TRBJ1-1; len: 15; CDR3aa: CAGTRRTELVAEAFF; CDR3nt: TGTGCCGGGACAAGGCGGACAGAACTGGTCGCTGAAGCTTTCTTT
abundance: NA; d_gene: NA; v_gene: TRBV13; j_gene: TRBJ2-3; len: 13; CDR3aa: CASSQGVVDTQYF; CDR3nt: TGTGCCAGCAGTCAAGGAGTGGTTGATACGCAGTATTTT
abundance: NA; d_gene: NA; v_gene: TRBV24-1; j_gene: TRBJ2-5; len: 15; CDR3aa: CATSDPRGFMETQYF; CDR3nt: TGTGCCACCAGTGACCCTCGGGGATTCATGGAGACCCAGTACTTC
abundance: NA; d_gene: TRBD1; v_gene: TRBV7-9; j_gene: TRBJ2-6; len: 19; CDR3aa: CASSWHAGTGEAGANVLTF; CDR3nt: TGTGCCAGCAGCTGGCATGCCGGGACAGGGGAGGCTGGGGCCAACGTCCTGACTTTC